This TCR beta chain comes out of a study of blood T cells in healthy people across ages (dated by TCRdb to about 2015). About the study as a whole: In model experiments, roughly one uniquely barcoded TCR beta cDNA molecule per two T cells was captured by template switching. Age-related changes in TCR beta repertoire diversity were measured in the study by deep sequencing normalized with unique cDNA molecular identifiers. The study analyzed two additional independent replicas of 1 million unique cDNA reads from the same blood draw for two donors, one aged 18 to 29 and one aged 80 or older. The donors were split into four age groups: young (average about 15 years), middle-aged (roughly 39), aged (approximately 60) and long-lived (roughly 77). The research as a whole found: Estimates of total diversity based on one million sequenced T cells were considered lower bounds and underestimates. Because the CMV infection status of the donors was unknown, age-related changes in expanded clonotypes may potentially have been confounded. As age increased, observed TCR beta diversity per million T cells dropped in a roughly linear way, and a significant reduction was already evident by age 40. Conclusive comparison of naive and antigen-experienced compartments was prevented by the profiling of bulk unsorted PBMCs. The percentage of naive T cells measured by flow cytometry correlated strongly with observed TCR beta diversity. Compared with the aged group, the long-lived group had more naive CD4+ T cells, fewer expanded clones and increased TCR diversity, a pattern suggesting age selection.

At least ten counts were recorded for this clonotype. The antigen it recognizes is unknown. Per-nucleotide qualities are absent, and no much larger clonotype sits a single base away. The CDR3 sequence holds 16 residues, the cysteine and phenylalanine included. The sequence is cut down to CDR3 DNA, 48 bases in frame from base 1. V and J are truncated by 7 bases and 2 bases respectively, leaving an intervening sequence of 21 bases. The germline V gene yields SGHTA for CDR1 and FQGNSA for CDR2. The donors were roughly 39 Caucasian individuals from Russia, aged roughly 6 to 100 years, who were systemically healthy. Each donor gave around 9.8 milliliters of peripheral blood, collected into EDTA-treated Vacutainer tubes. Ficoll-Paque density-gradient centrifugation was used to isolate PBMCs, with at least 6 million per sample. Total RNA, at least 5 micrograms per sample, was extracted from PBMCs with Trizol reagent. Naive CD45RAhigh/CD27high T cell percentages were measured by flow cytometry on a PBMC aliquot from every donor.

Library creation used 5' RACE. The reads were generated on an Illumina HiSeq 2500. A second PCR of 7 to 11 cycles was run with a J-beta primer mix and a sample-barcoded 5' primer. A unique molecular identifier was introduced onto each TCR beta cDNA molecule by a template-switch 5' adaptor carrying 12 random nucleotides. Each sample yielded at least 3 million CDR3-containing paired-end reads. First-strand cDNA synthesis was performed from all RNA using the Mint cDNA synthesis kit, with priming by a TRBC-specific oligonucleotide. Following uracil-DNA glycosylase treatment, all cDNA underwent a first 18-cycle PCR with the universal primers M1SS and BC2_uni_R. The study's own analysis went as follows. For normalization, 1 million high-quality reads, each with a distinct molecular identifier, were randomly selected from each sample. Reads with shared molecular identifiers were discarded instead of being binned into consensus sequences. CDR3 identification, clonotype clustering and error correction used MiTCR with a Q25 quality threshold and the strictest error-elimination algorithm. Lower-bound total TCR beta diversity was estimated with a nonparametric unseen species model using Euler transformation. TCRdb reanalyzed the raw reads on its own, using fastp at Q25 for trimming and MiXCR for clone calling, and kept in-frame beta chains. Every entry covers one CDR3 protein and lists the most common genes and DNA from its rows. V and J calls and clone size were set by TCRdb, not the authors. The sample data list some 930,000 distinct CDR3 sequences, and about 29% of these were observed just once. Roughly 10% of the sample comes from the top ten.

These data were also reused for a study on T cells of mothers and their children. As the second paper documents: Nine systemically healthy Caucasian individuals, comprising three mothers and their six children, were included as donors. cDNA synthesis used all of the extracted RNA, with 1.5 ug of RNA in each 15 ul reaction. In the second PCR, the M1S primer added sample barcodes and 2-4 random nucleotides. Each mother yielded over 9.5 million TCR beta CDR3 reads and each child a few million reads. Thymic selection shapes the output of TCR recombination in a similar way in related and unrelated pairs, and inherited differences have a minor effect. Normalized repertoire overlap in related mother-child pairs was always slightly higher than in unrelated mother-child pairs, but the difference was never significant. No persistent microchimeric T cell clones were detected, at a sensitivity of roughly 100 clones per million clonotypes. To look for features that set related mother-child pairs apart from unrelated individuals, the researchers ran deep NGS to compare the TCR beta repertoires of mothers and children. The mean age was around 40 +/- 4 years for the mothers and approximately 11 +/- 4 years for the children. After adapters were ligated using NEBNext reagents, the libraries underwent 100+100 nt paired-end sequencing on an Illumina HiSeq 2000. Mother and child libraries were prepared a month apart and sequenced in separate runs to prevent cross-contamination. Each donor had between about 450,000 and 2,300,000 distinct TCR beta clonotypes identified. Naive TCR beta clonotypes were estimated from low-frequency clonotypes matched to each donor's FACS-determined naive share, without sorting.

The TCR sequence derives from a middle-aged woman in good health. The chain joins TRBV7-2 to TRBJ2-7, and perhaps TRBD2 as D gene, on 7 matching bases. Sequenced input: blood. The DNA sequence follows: TGTGCCAGCACCAGACATCCCGCGGGGGCGACCTACGAGCAGTACTTC. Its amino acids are CASTRHPAGATYEQYF. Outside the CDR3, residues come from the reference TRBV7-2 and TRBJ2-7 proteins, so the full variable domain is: GAGVSQSPSNKVTEKGKDVELRCDPISGHTALYWYRQSLGQGLEFLIYFQGNSAPDKSGLPSDRFSAERTGGSVSTLTIQRTQQEDSAVYLCASTRHPAGATYEQYFGPGTRLTVT.